This T cell receptor (beta chain) was captured by sequencing in a study of blood T cell repertoires in COVID-19. Among Cohort 3 donors, those recovered had two negative PCRs, clearance, or symptom resolution. The repertoire was sequenced with immunoSEQ multiplex PCR; TCRdb's copy has only in-frame clones and lacks some. The sample lists 200,000 to 300,000 clones, around nine tenths seen once, with less than 3% in the top ten. Deletions cut 3 bases from V and 2 bases from J, with 11 bases between. This CDR3 has 15 amino acids. Per germline, CDR1 SGHTA and CDR2 FQGNSA. The chain couples TRBV7-2 to TRBJ1-5; D is undetermined. This sequence was found in a woman between 18 and 29 years old who had recovered from COVID-19. Sample: PBMCs or T cells enriched from blood (not recorded which). The CDR3 protein is CASSFDSRGNQPQHF. The DNA of the CDR3 is TGTGCCAGCAGCTTTGACTCGCGGGGCAATCAGCCCCAGCATTTT.